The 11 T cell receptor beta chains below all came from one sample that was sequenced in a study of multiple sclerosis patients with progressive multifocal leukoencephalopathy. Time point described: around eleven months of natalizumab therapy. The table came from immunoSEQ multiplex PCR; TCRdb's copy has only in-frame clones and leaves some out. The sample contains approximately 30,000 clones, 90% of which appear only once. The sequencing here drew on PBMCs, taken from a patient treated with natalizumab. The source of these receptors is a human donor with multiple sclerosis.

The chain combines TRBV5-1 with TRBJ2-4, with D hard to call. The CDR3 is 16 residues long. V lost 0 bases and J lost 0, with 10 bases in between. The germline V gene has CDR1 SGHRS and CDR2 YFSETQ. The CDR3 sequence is CASSLEPGLAKNIQYF. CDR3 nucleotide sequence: TGCGCCAGCAGCTTGGAACCAGGCTTAGCCAAAAACATTCAGTACTTC.

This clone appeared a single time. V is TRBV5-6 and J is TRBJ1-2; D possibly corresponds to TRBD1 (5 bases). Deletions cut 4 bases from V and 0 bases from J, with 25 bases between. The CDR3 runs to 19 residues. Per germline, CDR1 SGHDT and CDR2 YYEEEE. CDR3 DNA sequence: TGTGCCAGCAGCGCACTTCCGGGACGCGAGTTTACCCCTAACTATGGCTACACCTTC. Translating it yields CASSALPGREFTPNYGYTF.

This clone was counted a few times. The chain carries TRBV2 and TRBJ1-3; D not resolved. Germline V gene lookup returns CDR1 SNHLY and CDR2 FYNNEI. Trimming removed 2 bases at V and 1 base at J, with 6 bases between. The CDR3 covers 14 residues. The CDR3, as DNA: TGTGCCAGCAGTGAAAGGCATTCTGGAAACACCATATATTTT. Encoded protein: CASSERHSGNTIYF.

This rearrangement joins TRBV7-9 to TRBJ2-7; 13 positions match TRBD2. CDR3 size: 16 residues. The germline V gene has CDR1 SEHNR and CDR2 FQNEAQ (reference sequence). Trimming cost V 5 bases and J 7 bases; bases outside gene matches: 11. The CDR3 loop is CASSQGGLAGVGEQYF. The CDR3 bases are TGTGCCAGCAGCCAAGGAGGACTAGCGGGGGTTGGGGAGCAGTACTTC. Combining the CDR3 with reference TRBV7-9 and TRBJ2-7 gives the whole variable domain DTGVSQNPRHKITKRGQNVTFRCDPISEHNRLYWYRQTLGQGPEFLTYFQNEAQLEKSRLLSDRFSAERPKGSFSTLEIQRTEQGDSAMYLCASSQGGLAGVGEQYFGPGTRLTVT.

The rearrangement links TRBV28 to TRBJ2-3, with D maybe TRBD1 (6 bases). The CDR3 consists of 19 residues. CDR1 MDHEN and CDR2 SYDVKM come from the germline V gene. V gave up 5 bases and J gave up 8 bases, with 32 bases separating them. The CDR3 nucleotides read TGTGCCAGCAGTGGACCGGACAGCGTCGAGCCTATGGCTACCCTTACGCAGTATTTT. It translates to CASSGPDSVEPMATLTQYF.

The CDR3 DNA follows: TGTGCCAGCAGCTTAGTGACAGGGGGCACTGAAGCTTTCTTT. Translating it yields CASSLVTGGTEAFF. The chain joins TRBV7-9 to TRBJ1-1; 9 bases match TRBD1. Germline V gene sequence: CDR1 SEHNR, CDR2 FQNEAQ (reference sequence). This CDR3 is 14 amino acids long. V lost 1 base and J lost 4; bases outside the gene matches: 1.

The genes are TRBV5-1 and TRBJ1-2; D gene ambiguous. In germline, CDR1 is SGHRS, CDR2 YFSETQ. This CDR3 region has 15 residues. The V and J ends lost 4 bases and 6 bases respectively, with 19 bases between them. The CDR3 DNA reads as TGCGCCAGCAGCCCTGGCGGTCGCCCCGGGGATGGCTACACCTTC. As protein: CASSPGGRPGDGYTF.

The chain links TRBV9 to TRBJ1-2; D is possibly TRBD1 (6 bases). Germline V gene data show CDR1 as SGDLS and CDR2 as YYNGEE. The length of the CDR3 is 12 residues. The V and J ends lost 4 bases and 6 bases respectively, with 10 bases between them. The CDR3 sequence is CASSIQGHGYTF. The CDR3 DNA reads TGTGCCAGCAGCATACAGGGACATGGCTACACCTTC.

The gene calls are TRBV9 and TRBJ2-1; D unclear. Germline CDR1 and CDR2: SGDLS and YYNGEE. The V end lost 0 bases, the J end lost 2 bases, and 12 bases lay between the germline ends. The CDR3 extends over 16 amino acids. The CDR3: CASSVGGFPAYNEQFF. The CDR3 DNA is TGTGCCAGCAGCGTAGGAGGTTTCCCCGCCTACAATGAGCAGTTCTTC.

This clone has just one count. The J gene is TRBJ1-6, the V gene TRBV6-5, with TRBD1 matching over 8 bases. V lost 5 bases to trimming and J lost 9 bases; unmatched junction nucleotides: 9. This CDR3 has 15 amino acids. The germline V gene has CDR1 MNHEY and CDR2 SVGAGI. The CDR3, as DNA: TGTGCCAGCAGTACAGCCGTCCAGGGGGCTTCACCCCTCCACTTT. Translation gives CASSTAVQGASPLHF.

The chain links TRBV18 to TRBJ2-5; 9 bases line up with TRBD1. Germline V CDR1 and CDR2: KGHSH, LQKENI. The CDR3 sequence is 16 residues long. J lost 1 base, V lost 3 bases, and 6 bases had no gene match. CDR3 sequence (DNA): TGTGCCAGCTCACCCCGGGACAGGGCACGCCAAGAGACCCAGTACTTC. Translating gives CASSPRDRARQETQYF.